This TCR beta chain is from a study of blood T cell repertoires in COVID-19. Across the study: Sources were T cells, B-cell-depleted T cells, or PBMCs; the material itself was cDNA or gDNA.

In the original processing: Amplifying reference gene primers gave estimates of nucleated cell counts. Using immunoSEQ multiplex PCR, the repertoire was profiled, and TCRdb retains in-frame clones only, with some absent. V, J and clone size are taken as reported in that table, and D and trimming were inferred from the DNA itself. The repertoire includes 200,000 to 250,000 clones, about 88% of them detected once, and 1.5% to 2% sits in the top ten. Symptom resolution, clearance, or two negative PCRs marked the recovered donors of Cohort 3. This CDR3 is built from 15 residues. V was trimmed by 6 bases and J by 4 bases, leaving 19 bases between them. Germline lookup yields CDR1 MNHEY and CDR2 SVGEGT.

The clonotype was recovered from a woman aged 50 to 60 who had recovered from COVID-19. The chain uses TRBV6-2 or TRBV6-3 and TRBJ2-7; possibly TRBD2 for D (5 bases). Sample: PBMCs or T cells enriched from blood (not recorded which). CDR3 DNA sequence: TGTGCCAGCAGCCAAGCCCGAGGGCAGGCTTACGAGCAGTACTTC. This encodes CASSQARGQAYEQYF.